The rows below give T cell receptor beta chains drawn from one sample of a study of blood T cells in healthy people across ages. TCRdb reanalysed the 5' RACE reads using MiXCR and keeps one entry per CDR3 protein. The sample holds 1.5 million to 2 million distinct CDR3 sequences, approximately 50% seen once. Sequenced input: blood. The receptors derive from a woman aged 40 to 50 in good health. Each CDR3 is given with its conserved first and last residue. Fields, in order: D gene, clone size, J gene, V gene, CDR3 protein, CDR3 DNA. D genes are given only for firm matches. Part of the rows lack a size; the others show once, few, many or a class for expanded clones.

-,-,TRBJ2-1,TRBV28,CASSFPLSPYNEQFF,TGTGCCAGCAGTTTCCCCCTTTCCCCTTACAATGAGCAGTTCTTC
-,-,TRBJ2-5,TRBV5-1,CAGSWNQETQYF,TGCGCCGGCAGCTGGAACCAAGAGACCCAGTACTTC
-,once,TRBJ2-2,TRBV7-6,CASSLAGRPTTGELFF,TGTGCCAGCAGCTTAGCTGGCCGCCCGACTACCGGGGAGCTGTTTTTT
-,-,TRBJ1-1,TRBV7-2,CASSFEFKPSRPEAFF,TGTGCCAGCAGCTTTGAATTTAAGCCCTCCCGCCCTGAAGCTTTCTTT
TRBD2,-,TRBJ2-1,TRBV9,CASSKGTSGGLSYNEQFF,TGTGCCAGCAGCAAAGGGACTAGCGGGGGCCTTTCCTACAATGAGCAGTTCTTC
-,-,TRBJ1-5,TRBV4-1,CASSQDPRPTLGNQPQHF,TGCGCCAGCAGCCAAGATCCCCGACCTACCTTGGGGAATCAGCCCCAGCATTTT
TRBD1,-,TRBJ1-5,TRBV6-2/TRBV6-3,CASSPGTEIPQPQHF,TGTGCCAGCAGCCCCGGGACAGAGATTCCTCAGCCCCAGCATTTT
TRBD1,-,TRBJ2-7,TRBV4-1,CASSQEGTGISYEQYF,TGCGCCAGCAGCCAAGAAGGGACAGGGATAAGCTACGAGCAGTACTTC
-,-,TRBJ2-7,TRBV7-2,CASSSSGAGVYEQYF,TGTGCCAGCAGCTCCTCTGGGGCTGGGGTTTACGAGCAGTACTTC
-,-,TRBJ1-4,TRBV4-3,CASGQRQGNEKLFF,TGCGCCAGCGGCCAAAGGCAGGGTAATGAAAAACTGTTTTTT
TRBD1,few,TRBJ1-2,TRBV10-3,CAISDSPGQGVGMGYTF,TGTGCCATCAGTGATTCACCGGGACAGGGAGTGGGTATGGGCTACACCTTC
TRBD2,-,TRBJ2-1,TRBV6-1,CASNAPPGLAGAYEQFF,TGTGCCAGCAACGCTCCGCCGGGACTAGCGGGGGCCTATGAGCAGTTCTTC
TRBD2,few,TRBJ2-1,TRBV20-1,CSASLISGGPYNEQFF,TGCAGTGCTAGTTTGATTAGCGGGGGCCCCTACAATGAGCAGTTCTTC
-,-,TRBJ2-1,TRBV29-1,CSVRGVFADEQFF,TGCAGCGTCAGGGGGGTCTTCGCCGATGAGCAGTTCTTC
-,-,TRBJ2-5,TRBV12-5,CASALTGQGETQYF,TGCGCTAGTGCCTTGACAGGTCAGGGCGAGACCCAGTACTTC
TRBD2,-,TRBJ2-3,TRBV11-2,CASSLGWLAGETDTQYF,TGTGCCAGCAGCTTAGGTTGGCTAGCGGGGGAAACAGATACGCAGTATTTT
-,few,TRBJ2-6,TRBV28,CASRETDSSGANVLTF,TGTGCCAGCAGAGAGACAGATTCCTCTGGGGCCAACGTCCTGACTTTC
-,few,TRBJ1-6,TRBV6-5,CASSQTGTYNSPLHF,TGTGCCAGCAGCCAGACCGGGACCTATAATTCACCCCTCCACTTT
-,-,TRBJ2-1,TRBV7-3,CASSLNANEQFF,TGTGCCAGCAGCTTGAATGCCAATGAGCAGTTCTTC
-,-,TRBJ2-1,TRBV19,CASSTGTHNEQFF,TGTGCCAGTAGTACAGGGACCCACAATGAGCAGTTCTTC
-,-,TRBJ2-1,TRBV3-1,CASSQVVREQFF,TGTGCCAGCAGCCAAGTCGTAAGGGAGCAGTTCTTC
TRBD2,-,TRBJ2-1,TRBV7-9,CASSSGGAQGTQFF,TGTGCCAGCAGCTCCGGGGGGGCGCAGGGTACGCAGTTCTTC
-,-,TRBJ1-2,TRBV4-3,CASSSTHGYTF,TGCGCCAGCAGCTCTACCCATGGCTACACCTTC
TRBD1,-,TRBJ2-4,TRBV18,CASSPSGGAGAKNIQYF,TGTGCCAGCTCACCCTCAGGGGGCGCTGGAGCCAAAAACATTCAGTACTTC
-,-,TRBJ1-5,TRBV7-8,CASSRGVSSNQPQHF,TGTGCCAGCAGCCGGGGTGTGTCGAGCAATCAGCCCCAGCATTTT
TRBD1,once,TRBJ1-5,TRBV28,CASSSHRDRGFGIKPQHF,TGTGCCAGCAGCAGTCACCGGGACAGGGGGTTTGGTATCAAGCCCCAGCATTTT
-,-,TRBJ2-1,TRBV25-1,CASSALGGVPFF,TGTGCCAGCAGTGCCCTAGGGGGGGTTCCGTTCTTC
TRBD1,-,TRBJ2-1,TRBV5-6,CASTGQGASNEQFF,TGTGCCAGCACCGGACAGGGGGCATCGAATGAGCAGTTCTTC
-,once,TRBJ1-5,TRBV6-2/TRBV6-3,CASSFKGGSNQPQHF,TGTGCCAGCAGTTTTAAGGGTGGTAGCAATCAGCCCCAGCATTTT
TRBD1,-,TRBJ2-3,TRBV5-1,CGSKQGTTDTQYF,TGCGGCTCCAAACAGGGGACCACAGATACGCAGTATTTT
TRBD2,-,TRBJ2-1,TRBV6-2/TRBV6-3,CASSSASGYNEQFF,TGTGCCAGCAGCTCTGCTAGCGGGTACAATGAGCAGTTCTTC
-,-,TRBJ2-5,TRBV3-1,CASCVGIQETQYF,TGTGCCAGCTGTGTCGGGATCCAAGAGACCCAGTACTTC
TRBD2,-,TRBJ2-7,TRBV12-3/TRBV12-4,CASSLSGGSPYEQYF,TGTGCCAGCAGTTTAAGTGGCGGGAGCCCCTACGAGCAGTACTTC
-,-,TRBJ2-4,TRBV5-1,CASSPLETLAKNIQYF,TGCGCCAGCAGCCCCTTAGAGACCCTAGCCAAAAACATTCAGTACTTC
-,few,TRBJ2-7,TRBV29-1,CSVKGLRGYEQYF,TGCAGCGTCAAGGGACTCCGGGGCTACGAGCAGTACTTC
TRBD2,-,TRBJ2-1,TRBV10-3,CAISGGLAVGNEQFF,TGTGCCATCAGTGGGGGACTAGCGGTGGGGAATGAGCAGTTCTTC
-,-,TRBJ2-1,TRBV2,CASKEGRNNEQFF,TGTGCCAGCAAGGAGGGCCGAAACAATGAGCAGTTCTTC
-,-,TRBJ2-5,TRBV9,CASSVGAAGRPETQYF,TGTGCCAGCAGCGTAGGTGCGGCGGGTAGGCCTGAGACCCAGTACTTC
-,-,TRBJ1-1,TRBV12-3/TRBV12-4,CATLNTEAFF,TGTGCCACCCTGAACACTGAAGCTTTCTTT
-,-,TRBJ2-1,TRBV4-2,CASSQDERNSYNEQFF,TGTGCCAGCAGCCAAGATGAGCGGAACTCCTACAATGAGCAGTTCTTC
TRBD1,-,TRBJ2-1,TRBV7-2,CASSRGPGQAKGEQFF,TGTGCCAGCAGCCGAGGCCCAGGACAGGCTAAGGGTGAGCAGTTCTTC
TRBD1,few,TRBJ2-1,TRBV6-6,CASSYYTGDHEQFF,TGTGCCAGCAGTTACTATACAGGGGACCATGAGCAGTTCTTC
-,-,TRBJ1-2,TRBV14,CASSHDMNYGYTF,TGTGCCAGCAGTCACGACATGAACTATGGCTACACCTTC
TRBD1,few,TRBJ1-5,TRBV20-1,CSARTTGDQPQHF,TGCAGTGCTAGAACCACAGGGGATCAGCCCCAGCATTTT
TRBD1,-,TRBJ2-5,TRBV10-2,CATIGTGWTQETQYF,TGCGCCACCATCGGGACAGGGTGGACCCAAGAGACCCAGTACTTC
TRBD1,once,TRBJ2-7,TRBV10-3,CAVRNRDRDYEQYF,TGTGCCGTCAGGAACCGGGACAGAGACTACGAGCAGTACTTC
TRBD2,-,TRBJ2-1,TRBV13,CASSQRTSGGNNEQFF,TGTGCCAGCAGCCAAAGGACTAGCGGGGGCAACAATGAGCAGTTCTTC
-,-,TRBJ2-7,TRBV20-1,CSARDFRGGTRLSYEQYF,TGCAGTGCTAGAGATTTTAGGGGCGGGACACGGCTCTCCTACGAGCAGTACTTC
-,-,TRBJ1-2,TRBV12-3/TRBV12-4,CASSFGGEGYTF,TGTGCCAGCAGTTTTGGGGGCGAAGGCTACACCTTC